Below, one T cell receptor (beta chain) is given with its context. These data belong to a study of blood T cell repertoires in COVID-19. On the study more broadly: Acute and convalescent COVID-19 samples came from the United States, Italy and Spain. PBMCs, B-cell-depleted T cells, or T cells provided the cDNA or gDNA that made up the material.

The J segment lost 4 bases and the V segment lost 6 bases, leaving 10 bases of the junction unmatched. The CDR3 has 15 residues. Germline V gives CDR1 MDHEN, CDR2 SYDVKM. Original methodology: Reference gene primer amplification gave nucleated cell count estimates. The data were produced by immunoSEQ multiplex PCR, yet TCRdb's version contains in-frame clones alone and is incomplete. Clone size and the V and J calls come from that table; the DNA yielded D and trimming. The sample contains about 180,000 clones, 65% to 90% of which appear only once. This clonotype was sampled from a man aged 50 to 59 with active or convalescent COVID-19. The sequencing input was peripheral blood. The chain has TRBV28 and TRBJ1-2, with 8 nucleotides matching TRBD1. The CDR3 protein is CASRTDRGNLYGYTF. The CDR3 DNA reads TGTGCCAGCAGAACTGACAGGGGAAATCTCTATGGCTACACCTTC.